This TCR beta chain was sequenced during a study of T cells in Graves' hyperthyroidism and ophthalmopathy. Study outcomes and limitations: Median prediction lead before ophthalmopathy onset was about 6.3 months with the model.

Together with thyroid ultrasound, orbital computed tomography, serum thyroxine and TRAb, clinical symptoms were used for diagnoses. RNA transcripts yielded amplified TCR beta CDR3 regions. Initially, a first-round RT-PCR of the TCR CDR3 employed the HTBI primer set. TCRdb re-called the multiplex PCR reads through MiXCR, storing one row per CDR3 protein. The repertoire holds roughly 500,000 distinct CDR3 sequences, with roughly 45% as singletons. This clonotype was counted at least ten times. The target antigen is unknown. The CDR3 sequence is 11 residues long. CDR1 and CDR2 from the germline V gene are DFQATT and SNEGSKA (reference sequence). V lost 1 base to trimming and J lost 13 bases, with 8 bases between them.

The chain is built from TRBV20-1 and TRBJ1-6, with D uncertain. This receptor was taken from an adult woman with Graves' disease, either hyperthyroidism or ophthalmopathy (not recorded which). The sample was peripheral blood or thyroid tissue (not recorded which). The CDR3 DNA reads as TGCAGTGCTAGAGGGTCCGGCCCCCTCCACTTT. Encoded protein: CSARGSGPLHF.